This T cell receptor (beta chain) is from a study of shared clonotypes between healthy human individuals. Points from the study as a whole: Across a handful of donors, naive CD4 shared 5% to 6%, naive CD8 about 3.2%, memory CD4 approximately 2.5%, memory CD8 about 0.38%.

The protocol was immunoSEQ multiplex PCR, while the TCRdb copy is restricted to in-frame clones and leaves out a portion. The table has roughly 2 million clones, approximately 96% seen once; the top ten hold around 0.13%. About this clone itself: Its antigen remains unknown.

Recent acute infections and vaccinations were absent in the healthy HIV-negative adult donors. CDR1 is SGHRS, CDR2 YFSETQ, per germline. The CDR3 contains 8 residues. The V end was cut by 10 bases, the J end by 8 bases, with 6 bases between. The origin of this receptor is a man aged 18 to 29 in good health. Sequencing used naive CD4+ T cells sorted from blood. Subset noted: CD45RA+ positively selected. This rearrangement joins TRBV5-1 to TRBJ1-2; D call uncertain. The DNA of the CDR3 is TGCGCCGGGATGGGCTACACCTTC. It codes for CAGMGYTF.